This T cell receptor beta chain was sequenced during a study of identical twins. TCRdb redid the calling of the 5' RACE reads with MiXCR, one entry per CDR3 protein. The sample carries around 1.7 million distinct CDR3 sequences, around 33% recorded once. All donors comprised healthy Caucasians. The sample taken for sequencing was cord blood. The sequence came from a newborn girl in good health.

CDR3 sequence (DNA): TGTGCCAGCAGTCCGAGACAGTCATGGAAATATGGCTACACCTTC. Amino acids: CASSPRQSWKYGYTF. The chain has TRBV6-4 and TRBJ1-2; D possibly corresponds to TRBD1 (5 bases). The CDR3 is 15 amino acids. Germline loops: CDR1 MRHNA, CDR2 SNTAGT. V dropped 5 bases and J dropped 5 bases, with 18 bases sitting between them.